This T cell receptor (beta chain) was recorded in a study of CD8 T cells in ankylosing spondylitis. This clonotype was counted many times. Its cognate antigen is unknown. Whole-study results and caveats: Seemingly characteristic of ankylosing spondylitis blood was a TCR beta motif consisting of several highly homologous variants. Significant enrichment of disease-linked clones was reportedly seen in matched ankylosing spondylitis synovial fluid. Earlier studies detected some motif variants in reactive arthritis synovial fluid and blood.

MiXCR, run by TCRdb on the 5' RACE reads, gives a single entry per CDR3 protein. The sample includes over 200,000 distinct CDR3 sequences, over 9.5% of them seen just once. Sequencing was done on a sample of blood, either unsorted or a sorted T cell fraction (not recorded which). The TCR was taken from a male donor with ankylosing spondylitis or in good health (not recorded which).

The CDR3 nucleotides are TGCAGTGCTAGAGATCTCGTGACAGGGGATAACGGCTACACCTTC. The encoded protein is CSARDLVTGDNGYTF. The chain employs TRBV20-1 and TRBJ1-2; TRBD1 matches 8 bases. Looked up from germline, CDR1 is DFQATT and CDR2 is SNEGSKA (reference sequence). The V segment lost 0 bases and the J segment 8 bases; nucleotides outside the gene matches: 11. This CDR3 comprises 15 residues.